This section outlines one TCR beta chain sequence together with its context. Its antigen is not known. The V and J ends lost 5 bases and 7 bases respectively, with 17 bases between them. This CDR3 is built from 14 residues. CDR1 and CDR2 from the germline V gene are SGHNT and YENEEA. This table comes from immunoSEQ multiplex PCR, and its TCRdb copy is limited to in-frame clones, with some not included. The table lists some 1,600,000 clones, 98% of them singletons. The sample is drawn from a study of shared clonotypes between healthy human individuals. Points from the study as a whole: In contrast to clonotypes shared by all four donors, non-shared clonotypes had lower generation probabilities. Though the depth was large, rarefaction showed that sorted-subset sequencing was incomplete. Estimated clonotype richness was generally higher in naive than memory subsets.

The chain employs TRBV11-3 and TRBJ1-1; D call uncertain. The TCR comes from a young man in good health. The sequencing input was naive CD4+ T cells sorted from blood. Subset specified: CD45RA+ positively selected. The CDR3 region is CASSHDGLADEAFF. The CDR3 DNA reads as TGTGCCAGCAGCCATGACGGGTTGGCAGATGAAGCTTTCTTT.